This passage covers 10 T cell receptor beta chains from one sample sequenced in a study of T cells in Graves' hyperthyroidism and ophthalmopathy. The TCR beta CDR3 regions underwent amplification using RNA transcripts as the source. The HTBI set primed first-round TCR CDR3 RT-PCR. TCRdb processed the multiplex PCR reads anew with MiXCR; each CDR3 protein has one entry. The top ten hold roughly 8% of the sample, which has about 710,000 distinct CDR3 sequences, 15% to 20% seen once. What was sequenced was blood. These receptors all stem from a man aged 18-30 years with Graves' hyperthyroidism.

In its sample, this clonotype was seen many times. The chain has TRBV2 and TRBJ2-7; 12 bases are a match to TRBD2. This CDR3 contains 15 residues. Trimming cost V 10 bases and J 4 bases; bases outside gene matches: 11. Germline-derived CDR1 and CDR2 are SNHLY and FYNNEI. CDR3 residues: CATTPRTSGNYEQYF. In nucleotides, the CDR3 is TGTGCCACCACCCCTCGGACTAGCGGGAATTACGAGCAGTACTTC. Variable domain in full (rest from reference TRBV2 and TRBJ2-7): EPEVTQTPSHQVTQMGQEVILRCVPISNHLYFYWYRQILGQKVEFLVSFYNNEISEKSEIFDDQFSVERPDGSNFTLKIRSTKLEDSAMYFCATTPRTSGNYEQYFGPGTRLTVT.

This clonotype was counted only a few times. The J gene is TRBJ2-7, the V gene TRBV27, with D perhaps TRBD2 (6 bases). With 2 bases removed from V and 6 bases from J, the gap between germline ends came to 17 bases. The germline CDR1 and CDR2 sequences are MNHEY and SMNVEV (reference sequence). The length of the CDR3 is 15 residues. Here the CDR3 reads CASSLIGGNLGEQYF. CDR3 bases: TGTGCCAGCAGTTTAATCGGAGGGAATTTGGGCGAGCAGTACTTC.

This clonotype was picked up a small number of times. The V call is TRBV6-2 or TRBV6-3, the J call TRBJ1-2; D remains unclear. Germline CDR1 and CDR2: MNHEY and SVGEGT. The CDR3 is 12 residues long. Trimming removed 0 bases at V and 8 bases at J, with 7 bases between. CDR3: CASSYSTRGYTF. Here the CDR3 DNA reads TGTGCCAGCAGTTACTCGACGCGCGGCTACACCTTC.

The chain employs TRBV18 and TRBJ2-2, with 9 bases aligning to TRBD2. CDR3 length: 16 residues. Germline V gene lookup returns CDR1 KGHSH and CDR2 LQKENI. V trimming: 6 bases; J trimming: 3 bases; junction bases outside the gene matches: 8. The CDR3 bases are TGTGCCAGCTCTCTAGCTAGCGGGAAGGACACCGGGGAGCTGTTTTTT. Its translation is CASSLASGKDTGELFF.

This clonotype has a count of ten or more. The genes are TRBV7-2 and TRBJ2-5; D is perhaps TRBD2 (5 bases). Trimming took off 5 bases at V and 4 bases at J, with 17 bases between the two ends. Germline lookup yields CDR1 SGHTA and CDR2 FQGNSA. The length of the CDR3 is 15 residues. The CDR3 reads CASSPTTVRGETQYF. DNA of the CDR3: TGTGCCAGCAGCCCGACGACTGTCCGGGGAGAGACCCAGTACTTC.

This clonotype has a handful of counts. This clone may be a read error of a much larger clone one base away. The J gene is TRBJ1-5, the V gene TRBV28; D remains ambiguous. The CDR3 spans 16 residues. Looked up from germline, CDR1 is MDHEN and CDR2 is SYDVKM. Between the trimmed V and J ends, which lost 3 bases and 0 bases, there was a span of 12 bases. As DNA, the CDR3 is TGTGCCAGCAGTTTCACATGGGCCTATAGCAATCAGCCCCAGCATTTT. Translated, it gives CASSFTWAYSNQPQHF.

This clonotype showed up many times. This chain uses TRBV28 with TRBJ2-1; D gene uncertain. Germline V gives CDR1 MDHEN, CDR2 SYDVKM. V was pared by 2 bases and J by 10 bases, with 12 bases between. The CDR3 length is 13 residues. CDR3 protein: CASSLIPTQEQFF. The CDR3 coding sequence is TGTGCCAGCAGTTTAATACCGACTCAGGAGCAGTTCTTC.

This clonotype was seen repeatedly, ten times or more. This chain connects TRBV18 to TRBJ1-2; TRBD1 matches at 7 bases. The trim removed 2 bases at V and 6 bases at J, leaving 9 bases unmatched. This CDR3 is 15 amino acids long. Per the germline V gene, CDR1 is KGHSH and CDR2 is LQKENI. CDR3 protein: CASSPFSKGGHGYTF. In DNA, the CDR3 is TGTGCCAGCTCACCATTTAGCAAAGGGGGCCATGGCTACACCTTC.

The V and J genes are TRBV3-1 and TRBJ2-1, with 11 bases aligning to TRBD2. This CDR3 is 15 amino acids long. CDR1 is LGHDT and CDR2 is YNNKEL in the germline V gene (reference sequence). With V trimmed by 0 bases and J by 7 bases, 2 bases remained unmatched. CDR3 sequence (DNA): TGTGCCAGCAGCCAAGATCTAGCGGGAGGAAATGAGCAGTTCTTC. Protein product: CASSQDLAGGNEQFF.

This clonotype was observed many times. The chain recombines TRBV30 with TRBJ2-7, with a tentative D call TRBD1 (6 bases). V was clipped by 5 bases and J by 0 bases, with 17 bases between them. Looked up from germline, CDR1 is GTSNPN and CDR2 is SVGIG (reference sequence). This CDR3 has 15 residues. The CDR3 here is CAWDRWAVSSYEQYF. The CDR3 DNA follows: TGTGCCTGGGACAGGTGGGCTGTAAGCTCCTACGAGCAGTACTTC.